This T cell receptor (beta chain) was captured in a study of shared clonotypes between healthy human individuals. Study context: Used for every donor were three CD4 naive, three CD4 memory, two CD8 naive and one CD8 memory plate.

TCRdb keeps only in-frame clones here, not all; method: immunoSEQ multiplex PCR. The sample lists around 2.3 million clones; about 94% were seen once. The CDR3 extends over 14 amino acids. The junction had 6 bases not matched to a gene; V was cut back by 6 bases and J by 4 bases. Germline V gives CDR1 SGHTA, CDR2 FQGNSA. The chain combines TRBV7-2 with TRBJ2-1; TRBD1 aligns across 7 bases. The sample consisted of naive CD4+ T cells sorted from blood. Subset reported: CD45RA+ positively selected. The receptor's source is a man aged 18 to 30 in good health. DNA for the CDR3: TGTGCCAGCAGGCCGGGACAGCTATACAATGAGCAGTTCTTC. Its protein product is CASRPGQLYNEQFF.